These 10 T cell receptor beta chains originate from one sample sequenced in a study of T-cell memory formation after mild COVID-19. One entry per CDR3 protein, called by TCRdb with MiXCR from the 5' RACE reads. The sample records around 470,000 distinct CDR3 sequences, over 15% being singletons. Sequencing was done on a sample of PBMCs or a T cell subset sorted from them (not recorded which). These receptors all come from an adult woman who had mild COVID-19 (a few samples of this study predate the infection). Cell type and time point are not known.

The rearrangement uses TRBV11-3 and TRBJ2-5; tentatively, D is TRBD1 or TRBD2 (6 bases each). This CDR3 is 14 amino acids long. CDR1 is SGHNT, CDR2 YENEEA, per germline. Trimming removed 5 bases at V and 7 bases at J, with 17 bases between. Here the CDR3 reads CASSPNGGVGTQYF. DNA of the CDR3: TGTGCCAGCAGCCCGAACGGGGGCGTCGGGACCCAGTACTTC.

The chain is built from TRBV6-6 and TRBJ1-5; no clear D. The CDR3 sequence is 20 residues long. V lost 6 bases, J lost 2 bases, and 29 bases lay in between. CDR1 and CDR2 (germline): MNHNY, SVGAGI (reference sequence). The CDR3 region has the DNA TGTGCCAGCAGCCCCGTGGGCAGTCATACCACCCACTCTCGCAATCAGCCCCAGCATTTT. Amino acids: CASSPVGSHTTHSRNQPQHF.

The sample holds many counts of this clonotype. The chain carries TRBV5-1 and TRBJ1-2, with TRBD1 identical over 7 bases. This CDR3 is built from 15 residues. Trimming cost V 2 bases and J 6 bases; bases outside gene matches: 10. Germline V CDR1 and CDR2: SGHRS, YFSETQ. Here the CDR3 DNA reads TGCGCCAGCAGCTTCCTCCGACAGGGATCGGATGGCTACACCTTC. It encodes CASSFLRQGSDGYTF.

This clonotype was detected a few times. The rearrangement uses TRBV4-2 and TRBJ2-7, with D tentatively TRBD1 (6 bases). The V end was cut by 0 bases, the J end by 0 bases, with 12 bases between. This CDR3 region has 16 residues. Germline CDR1 reads LGHNA; CDR2 reads YNFKEQ. This CDR3 is CASSQEGGSASYEQYF. The CDR3 DNA follows: TGTGCCAGCAGCCAAGAAGGGGGTAGCGCCTCCTACGAGCAGTACTTC.

The chain carries TRBV11-2 and TRBJ2-2; D unclear. Germline CDR1 is SGHAT and CDR2 is FQNNGV. V was trimmed by 6 bases and J by 3 bases, leaving 5 bases between them. There are 12 residues in the CDR3. The CDR3 DNA sequence: TGTGCCAGCAGGGGCTACACCGGGGAGCTGTTTTTT. This translates into CASRGYTGELFF.

In DNA form, the CDR3 reads TGCGCCAGCAGCTCGGACCCAGAATCTTACAATGAGCAGTTCTTC. Translating gives CASSSDPESYNEQFF. The chain couples TRBV5-1 to TRBJ2-1, with D uncertain. Germline V gives CDR1 SGHRS, CDR2 YFSETQ. With 3 bases removed from V and 4 bases from J, the gap between germline ends came to 14 bases. CDR3 size: 15 residues.

This chain links TRBV24-1 with TRBJ2-1, with TRBD2 matching over 11 bases. CDR1 and CDR2 from the germline V gene are KGHDR and SFDVKD. This CDR3 has 17 residues. The V segment lost 1 base and the J segment 7 bases; nucleotides outside the gene matches: 8. The CDR3 region has the DNA TGTGCCACCAGTGATTTCCGACTAGCGGGAATAAGAAATGAGCAGTTCTTC. Its protein product is CATSDFRLAGIRNEQFF.

In this sample, this clonotype turned up a few times. J is TRBJ1-3 and V is TRBV11-2; no clear D gene. CDR3 size: 13 residues. V was shortened by 5 bases and J by 0 bases, with 5 bases between the two germline ends. Germline V gene sequence: CDR1 SGHAT, CDR2 FQNNGV. This CDR3 reads CASSPISGNTIYF. CDR3 DNA sequence: TGTGCCAGCAGCCCGATCTCTGGAAACACCATATATTTT.

V usage is TRBV7-8 and J usage is TRBJ2-5, with D uncertain. This CDR3 has 18 amino acids. The germline V gene encodes CDR1 SGHVS and CDR2 FQNEAQ. V lost 2 bases, J lost 1 base, and 20 bases lay in between. For the CDR3, the DNA is TGTGCCAGCAGCTTACGCTGGTCGGGTGTCACCCTCCAAGAGACCCAGTACTTC. It translates to CASSLRWSGVTLQETQYF.

This clonotype was detected once. The rearrangement uses TRBV12-5 and TRBJ2-3, with D possibly being TRBD1 or TRBD2 (5 bases each). The CDR3 length is 19 residues. The germline V gene has CDR1 LGHNT and CDR2 FRNRAP. V dropped 1 base and J dropped 0 bases, with 20 bases sitting between them. The CDR3 coding sequence is TGTGCTAGTGGTTTGGCAGGGATGGGGACGCGCCATAGCACAGATACGCAGTATTTT. Translation gives CASGLAGMGTRHSTDTQYF.